This TCR beta chain was identified in a study of control samples from healthy donors and cancer patients. Clones were read by immunoSEQ multiplex PCR, and TCRdb kept only the in-frame ones, dropping some. The sample carries 65,000 to 95,000 clones, 89% recorded once. Germline lookup yields CDR1 LGHDT and CDR2 YNNKEL (reference sequence). The CDR3 extends over 14 amino acids. The V end lost 4 bases, the J end lost 5 bases, and 12 bases lay between the germline ends. The chain combines TRBV3-1 (or the pseudogene TRBV3-2) with TRBJ1-5; tentatively, D is TRBD1 (6 bases). The sample comprised blood. This receptor was taken from a man aged 50 to 60 in good health. CDR3 sequence reads: CASSRGKGDQPQHF. Written as DNA, the CDR3 is TGTGCCAGCAGCCGGGGAAAGGGGGATCAGCCCCAGCATTTT.